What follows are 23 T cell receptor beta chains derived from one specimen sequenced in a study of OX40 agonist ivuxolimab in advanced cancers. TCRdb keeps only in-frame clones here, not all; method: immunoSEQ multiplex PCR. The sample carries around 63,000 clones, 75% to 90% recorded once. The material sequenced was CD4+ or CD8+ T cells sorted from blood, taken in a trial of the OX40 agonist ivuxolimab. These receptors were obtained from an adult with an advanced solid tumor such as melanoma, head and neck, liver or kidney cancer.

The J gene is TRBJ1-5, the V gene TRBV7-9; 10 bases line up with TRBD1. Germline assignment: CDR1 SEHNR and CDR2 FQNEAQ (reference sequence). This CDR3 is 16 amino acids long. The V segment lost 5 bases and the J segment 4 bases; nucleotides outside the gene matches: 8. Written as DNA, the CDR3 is TGTGCCAGCAGCCCCCTGACAGGGGGCGCGAATCAGCCCCAGCATTTT. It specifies CASSPLTGGANQPQHF.

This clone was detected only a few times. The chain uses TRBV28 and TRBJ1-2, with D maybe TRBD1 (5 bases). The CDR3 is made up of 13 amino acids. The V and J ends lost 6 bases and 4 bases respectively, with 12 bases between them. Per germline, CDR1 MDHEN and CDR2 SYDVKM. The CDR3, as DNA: TGTGCCAGCAGGGGACCTCGGGGCTATGGCTACACCTTC. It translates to CASRGPRGYGYTF.

The CDR3 coding sequence is TGTGCCAGCAGCTTACCTAGCGGTTACAATGAGCAGTTCTTC. Translated: CASSLPSGYNEQFF. The rearrangement joins TRBV7-2 to TRBJ2-1; 7 nucleotides agree with TRBD2. Germline values: CDR1 SGHTA, CDR2 FQGNSA. The CDR3 has 14 residues. V gave up 2 bases and J gave up 4 bases; unmatched junction bases: 2.

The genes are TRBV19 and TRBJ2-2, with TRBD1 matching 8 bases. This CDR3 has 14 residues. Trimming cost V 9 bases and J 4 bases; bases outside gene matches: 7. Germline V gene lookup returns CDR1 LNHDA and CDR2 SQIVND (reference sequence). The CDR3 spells CASQDREATGELFF. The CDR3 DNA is TGTGCCAGCCAGGACAGGGAGGCCACCGGGGAGCTGTTTTTT.

The CDR3 DNA reads as TGTGCCAGCAGCTCCTCGTGGGACAGCCCCTACGAGCAGTACTTC. Translating it yields CASSSSWDSPYEQYF. The chain couples TRBV6-5 to TRBJ2-7; 7 nucleotides match TRBD1. Germline values: CDR1 MNHEY, CDR2 SVGAGI. Losses at the gene ends were 6 bases for V and 2 bases for J; bases not matched to a gene: 10. CDR3 length equals 15 residues.

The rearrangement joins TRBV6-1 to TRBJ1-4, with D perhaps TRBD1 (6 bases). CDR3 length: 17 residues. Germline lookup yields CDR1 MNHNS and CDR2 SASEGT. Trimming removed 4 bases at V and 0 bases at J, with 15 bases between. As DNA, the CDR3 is TGTGCCAGCAGTGGGGGCAGGGGAGGTGCAACTAATGAAAAACTGTTTTTT. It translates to CASSGGRGGATNEKLFF.

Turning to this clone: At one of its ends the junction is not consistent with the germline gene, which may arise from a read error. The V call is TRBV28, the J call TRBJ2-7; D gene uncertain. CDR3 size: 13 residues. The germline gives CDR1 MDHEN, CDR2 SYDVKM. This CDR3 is CAGSFSASREQYF. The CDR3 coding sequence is TGTGCCGGCAGTTTTTCAGCCTCGCGCGAGCAGTACTTC.

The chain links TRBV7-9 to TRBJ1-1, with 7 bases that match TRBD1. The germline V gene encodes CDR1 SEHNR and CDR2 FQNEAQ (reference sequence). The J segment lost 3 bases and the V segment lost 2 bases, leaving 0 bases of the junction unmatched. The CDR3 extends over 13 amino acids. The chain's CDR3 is CASSLQGDTEAFF. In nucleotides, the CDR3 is TGTGCCAGCAGCTTACAGGGGGACACTGAAGCTTTCTTT.

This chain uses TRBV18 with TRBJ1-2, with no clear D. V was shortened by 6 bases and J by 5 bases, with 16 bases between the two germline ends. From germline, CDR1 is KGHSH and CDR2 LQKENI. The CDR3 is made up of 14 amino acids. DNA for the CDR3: TGTGCCAGCTCCCCCCCGGGCTCGGGATATGGCTACACCTTC. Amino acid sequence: CASSPPGSGYGYTF. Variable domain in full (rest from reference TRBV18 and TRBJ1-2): NAGVMQNPRHLVRRRGQEARLRCSPMKGHSHVYWYRQLPEEGLKFMVYLQKENIIDESGMPKERFSAEFPKEGPSILRIQQVVRGDSAAYFCASSPPGSGYGYTFGSGTRLTVV.

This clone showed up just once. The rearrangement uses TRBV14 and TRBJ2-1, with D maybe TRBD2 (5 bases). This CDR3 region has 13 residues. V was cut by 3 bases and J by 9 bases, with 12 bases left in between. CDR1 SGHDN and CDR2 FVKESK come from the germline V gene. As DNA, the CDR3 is TGTGCCAGCAGCCAGGTTGGGCGGGCTGAGCAGTTCTTC. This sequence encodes CASSQVGRAEQFF.

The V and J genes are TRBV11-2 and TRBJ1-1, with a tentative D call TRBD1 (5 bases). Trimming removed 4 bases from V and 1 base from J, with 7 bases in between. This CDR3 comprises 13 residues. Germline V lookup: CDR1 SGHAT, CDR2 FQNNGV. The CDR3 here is CASSSQGNTEAFF. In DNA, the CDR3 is TGTGCCAGCAGCTCCCAGGGGAACACTGAAGCTTTCTTT.

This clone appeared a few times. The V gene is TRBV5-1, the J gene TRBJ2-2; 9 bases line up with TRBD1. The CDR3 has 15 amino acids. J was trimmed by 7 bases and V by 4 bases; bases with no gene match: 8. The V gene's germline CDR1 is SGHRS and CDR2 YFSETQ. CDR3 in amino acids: CASSVGTGKIGELFF. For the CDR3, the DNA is TGCGCCAGCAGCGTCGGGACAGGGAAGATCGGGGAGCTGTTTTTT.

The chain's CDR3 is CATAYTGELFF. For the CDR3, the DNA is TGTGCAACAGCTTACACCGGGGAGCTGTTTTTT. This chain connects TRBV2 to TRBJ2-2; D remains ambiguous. Germline CDR1 reads SNHLY; CDR2 reads FYNNEI. CDR3 length equals 11 residues. The full variable domain, with the rest looked up from reference TRBV2 and TRBJ2-2, is EPEVTQTPSHQVTQMGQEVILRCVPISNHLYFYWYRQILGQKVEFLVSFYNNEISEKSEIFDDQFSVERPDGSNFTLKIRSTKLEDSAMYFCATAYTGELFFGEGSRLTVL.

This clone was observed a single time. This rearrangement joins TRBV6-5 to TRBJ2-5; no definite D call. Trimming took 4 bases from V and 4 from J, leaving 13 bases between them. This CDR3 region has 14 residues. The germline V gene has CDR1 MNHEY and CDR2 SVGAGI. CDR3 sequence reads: CASSSSLVRETQYF. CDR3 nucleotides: TGTGCCAGCAGTTCCTCGCTGGTGAGAGAGACCCAGTACTTC.

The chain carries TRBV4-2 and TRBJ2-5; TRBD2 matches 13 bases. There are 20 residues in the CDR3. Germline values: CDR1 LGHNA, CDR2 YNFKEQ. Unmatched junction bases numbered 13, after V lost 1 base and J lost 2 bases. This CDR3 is CASSQGTSGSIPRGQETQYF. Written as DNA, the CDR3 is TGTGCCAGCAGCCAAGGGACTAGCGGGAGTATACCCAGGGGGCAAGAGACCCAGTACTTC.

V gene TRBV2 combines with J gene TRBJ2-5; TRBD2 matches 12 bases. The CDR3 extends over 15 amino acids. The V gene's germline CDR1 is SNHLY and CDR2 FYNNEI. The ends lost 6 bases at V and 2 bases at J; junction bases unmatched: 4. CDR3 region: CASSGLAGRQETQYF. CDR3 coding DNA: TGTGCCAGCAGCGGACTAGCGGGGAGACAAGAGACCCAGTACTTC.

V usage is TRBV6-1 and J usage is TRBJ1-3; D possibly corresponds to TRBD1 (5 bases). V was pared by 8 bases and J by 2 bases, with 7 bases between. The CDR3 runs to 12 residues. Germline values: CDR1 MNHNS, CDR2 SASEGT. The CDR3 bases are TGTGCCAGCGGGGGAGCTGGAAACACCATATATTTT. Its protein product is CASGGAGNTIYF.

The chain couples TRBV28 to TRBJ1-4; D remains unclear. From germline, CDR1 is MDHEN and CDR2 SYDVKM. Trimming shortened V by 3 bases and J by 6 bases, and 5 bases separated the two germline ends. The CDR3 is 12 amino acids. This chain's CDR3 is CASSFEDEKLFF. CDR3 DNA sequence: TGTGCCAGCAGTTTCGAGGATGAAAAACTGTTTTTT.

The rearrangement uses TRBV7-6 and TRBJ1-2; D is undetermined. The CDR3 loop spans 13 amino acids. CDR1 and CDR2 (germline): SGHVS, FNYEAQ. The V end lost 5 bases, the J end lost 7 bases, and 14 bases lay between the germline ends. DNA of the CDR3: TGTGCCAGCAGCCGAACTGCGAGGAGTGGCTACACCTTC. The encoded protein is CASSRTARSGYTF.

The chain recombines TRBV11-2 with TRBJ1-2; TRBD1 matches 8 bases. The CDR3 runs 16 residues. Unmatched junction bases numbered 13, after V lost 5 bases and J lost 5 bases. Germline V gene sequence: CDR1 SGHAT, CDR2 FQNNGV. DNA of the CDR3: TGTGCCAGCAGCCCCCGGCAGGGGGCTTCGCTTTATGGCTACACCTTC. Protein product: CASSPRQGASLYGYTF.

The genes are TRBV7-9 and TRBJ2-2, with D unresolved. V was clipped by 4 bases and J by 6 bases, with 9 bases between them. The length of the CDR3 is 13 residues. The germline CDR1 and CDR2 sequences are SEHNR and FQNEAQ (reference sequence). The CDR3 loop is CASSSYMAGELFF. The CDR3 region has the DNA TGTGCCAGCAGCTCTTACATGGCCGGGGAGCTGTTTTTT. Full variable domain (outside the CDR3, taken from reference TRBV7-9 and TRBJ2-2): DTGVSQNPRHKITKRGQNVTFRCDPISEHNRLYWYRQTLGQGPEFLTYFQNEAQLEKSRLLSDRFSAERPKGSFSTLEIQRTEQGDSAMYLCASSSYMAGELFFGEGSRLTVL.

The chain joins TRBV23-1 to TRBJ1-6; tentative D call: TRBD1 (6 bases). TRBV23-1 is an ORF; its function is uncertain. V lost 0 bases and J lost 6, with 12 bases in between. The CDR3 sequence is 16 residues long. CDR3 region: CASSQSSGDGNSPLHF. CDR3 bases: TGCGCCAGCAGTCAATCGTCAGGGGATGGTAATTCACCCCTCCACTTT.

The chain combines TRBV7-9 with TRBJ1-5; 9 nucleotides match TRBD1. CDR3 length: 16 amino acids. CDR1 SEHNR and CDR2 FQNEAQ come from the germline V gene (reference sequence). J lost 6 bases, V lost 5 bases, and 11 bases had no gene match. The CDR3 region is CASSAQTGGLGQPQHF. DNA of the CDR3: TGTGCCAGCAGCGCGCAAACAGGGGGCCTGGGTCAGCCCCAGCATTTT.